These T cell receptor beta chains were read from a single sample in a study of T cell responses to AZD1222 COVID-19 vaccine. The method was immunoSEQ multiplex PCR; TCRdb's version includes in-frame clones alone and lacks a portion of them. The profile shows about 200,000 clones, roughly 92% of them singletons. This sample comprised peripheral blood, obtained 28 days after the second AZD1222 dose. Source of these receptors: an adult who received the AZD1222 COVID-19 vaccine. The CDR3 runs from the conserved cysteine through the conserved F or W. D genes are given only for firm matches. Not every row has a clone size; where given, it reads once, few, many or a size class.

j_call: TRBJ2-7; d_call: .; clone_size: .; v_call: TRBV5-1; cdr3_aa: CASSLLGTGSAHEQYF; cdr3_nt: TGCGCCAGCAGCTTGCTGGGCACAGGGTCCGCTCACGAGCAGTACTTC
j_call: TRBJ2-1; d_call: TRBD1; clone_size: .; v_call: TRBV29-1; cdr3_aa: CSPRGGESSYNEQFF; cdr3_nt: TGCAGCCCTCGAGGGGGCGAGAGCTCCTACAATGAGCAGTTCTTC
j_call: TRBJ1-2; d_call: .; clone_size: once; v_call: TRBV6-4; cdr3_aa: CASSEPLSYYGYTF; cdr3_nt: TGTGCCAGCAGTGAACCTCTCTCCTACTATGGCTACACCTTC
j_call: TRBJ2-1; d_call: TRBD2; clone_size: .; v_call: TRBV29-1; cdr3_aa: CSVEFGSGAYNEQFF; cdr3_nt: TGCAGCGTTGAATTCGGTAGCGGGGCCTACAATGAGCAGTTCTTC
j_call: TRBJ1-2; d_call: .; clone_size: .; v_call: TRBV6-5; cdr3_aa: CASSPGGSYGYTF; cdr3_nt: TGTGCCAGCAGCCCCGGGGGTAGCTATGGCTACACCTTC
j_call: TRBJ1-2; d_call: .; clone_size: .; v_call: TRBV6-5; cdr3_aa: CASSHTTGIYGYTF; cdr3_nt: TGTGCCAGCAGTCATACTACAGGGATCTATGGCTACACCTTC
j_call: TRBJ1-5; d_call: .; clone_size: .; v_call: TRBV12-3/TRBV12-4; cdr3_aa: CASRKGGNQPQHF; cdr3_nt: TGTGCCAGCAGAAAAGGGGGAAATCAGCCCCAGCATTTT
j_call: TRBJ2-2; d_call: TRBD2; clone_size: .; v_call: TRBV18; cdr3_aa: CASSPTTSGSNTGELFF; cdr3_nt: TGTGCCAGCTCGCCCACAACTAGCGGGTCGAACACCGGGGAGCTGTTTTTT
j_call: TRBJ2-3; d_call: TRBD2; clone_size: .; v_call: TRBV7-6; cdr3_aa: CASSLQLAGGPDTQYF; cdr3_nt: TGTGCCAGCAGTCTCCAGTTAGCGGGAGGGCCGGATACGCAGTATTTT
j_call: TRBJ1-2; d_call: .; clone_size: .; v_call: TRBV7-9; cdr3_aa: CASSPNWGGALTYGYTF; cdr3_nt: TGTGCCAGCAGCCCGAATTGGGGGGGCGCGTTAACCTATGGCTACACCTTC
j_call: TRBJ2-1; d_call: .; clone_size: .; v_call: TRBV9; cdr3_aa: CASSVPTRGHEQFF; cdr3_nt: TGTGCCAGCAGCGTCCCGACCCGGGGCCACGAGCAGTTCTTC
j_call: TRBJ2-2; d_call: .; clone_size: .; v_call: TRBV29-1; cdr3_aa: CSVTITTGELFF; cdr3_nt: TGCAGCGTGACAATAACCACCGGGGAGCTGTTTTTT
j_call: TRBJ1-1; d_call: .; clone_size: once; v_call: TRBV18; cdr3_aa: CASSPVMNTEAFF; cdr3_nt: TGTGCCAGCTCACCTGTCATGAACACTGAAGCTTTCTTT
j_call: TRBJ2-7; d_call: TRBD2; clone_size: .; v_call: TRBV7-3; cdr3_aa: CASSSGTSGSKQYF; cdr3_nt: TGTGCCAGCAGCTCCGGGACTAGCGGGAGTAAGCAGTACTTC
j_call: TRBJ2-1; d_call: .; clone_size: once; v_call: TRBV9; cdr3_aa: CASSVASGAVSNEQFF; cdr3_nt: TGTGCCAGCAGCGTAGCTTCAGGGGCCGTCTCGAATGAGCAGTTCTTC
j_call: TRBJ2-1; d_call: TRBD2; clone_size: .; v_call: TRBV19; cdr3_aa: CASSIDGTSSNEQFF; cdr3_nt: TGTGCCAGTAGTATAGACGGGACTAGCTCGAATGAGCAGTTCTTC
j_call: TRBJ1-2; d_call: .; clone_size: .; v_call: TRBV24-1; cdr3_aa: CATSDSRTANYGYTF; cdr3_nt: TGTGCCACCAGTGATTCTCGGACTGCAAACTATGGCTACACCTTC
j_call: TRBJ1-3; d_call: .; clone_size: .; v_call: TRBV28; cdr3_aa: CASSLGNTIYF; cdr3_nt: TGTGCCAGCAGTTTAGGAAACACCATATATTTT
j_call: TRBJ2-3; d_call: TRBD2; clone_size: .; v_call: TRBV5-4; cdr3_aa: CASSLGGLSGVTDTQYF; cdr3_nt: TGTGCCAGCAGCCTAGGGGGACTTAGCGGGGTCACAGATACGCAGTATTTT
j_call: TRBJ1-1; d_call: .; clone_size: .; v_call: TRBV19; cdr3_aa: CASSLGGENTEAFF; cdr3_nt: TGTGCCAGTAGTCTCGGTGGAGAAAACACTGAAGCTTTCTTT
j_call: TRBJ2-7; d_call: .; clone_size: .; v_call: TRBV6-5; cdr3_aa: CASSYSRGGSYEQYF; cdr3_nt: TGTGCCAGCAGTTACTCGAGGGGCGGTTCCTACGAGCAGTACTTC
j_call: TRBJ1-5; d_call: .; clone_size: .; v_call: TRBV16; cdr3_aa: CASSQGHLSNQPQHF; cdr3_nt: TGTGCCAGCAGCCAGGGACACTTAAGCAATCAGCCCCAGCATTTT
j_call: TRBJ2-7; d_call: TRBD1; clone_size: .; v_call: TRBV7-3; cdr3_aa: CASSLGQGAYEQYF; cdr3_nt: TGTGCCAGCAGCTTAGGGCAGGGGGCCTACGAGCAGTACTTC
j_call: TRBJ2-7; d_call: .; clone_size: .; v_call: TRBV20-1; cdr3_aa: CSAELGEQYF; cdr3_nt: TGCAGTGCCGAGCTGGGTGAGCAGTACTTC
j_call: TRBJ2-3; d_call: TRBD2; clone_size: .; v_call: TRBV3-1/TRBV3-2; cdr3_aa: CASSPGLAGGVFTDTQYF; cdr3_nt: TGTGCCAGCAGCCCCGGACTAGCGGGAGGGGTTTTCACAGATACGCAGTATTTT
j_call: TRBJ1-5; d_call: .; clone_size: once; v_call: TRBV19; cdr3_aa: CASSYSSGRINQPQHF; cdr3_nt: TGTGCCAGTAGTTATAGCTCCGGGAGAATCAATCAGCCCCAGCATTTT
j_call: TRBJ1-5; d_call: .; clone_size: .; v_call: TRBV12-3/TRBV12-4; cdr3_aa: CASSLDNQPQHF; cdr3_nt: TGTGCCAGCAGTCTCGACAATCAGCCCCAGCATTTT
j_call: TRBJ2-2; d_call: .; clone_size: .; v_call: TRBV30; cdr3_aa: CAWKGDSSTGELFF; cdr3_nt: TGTGCCTGGAAGGGGGACTCGAGCACCGGGGAGCTGTTTTTT
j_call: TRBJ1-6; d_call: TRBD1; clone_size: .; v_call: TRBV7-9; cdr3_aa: CASSPGQNYNSPLHF; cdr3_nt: TGTGCCAGCAGCCCGGGACAGAATTACAATTCACCCCTCCACTTT
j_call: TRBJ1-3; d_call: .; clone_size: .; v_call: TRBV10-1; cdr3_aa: CASSDSTGLSGNTIYF; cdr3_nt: TGCGCCAGCAGTGACTCCACAGGCCTCTCTGGAAACACCATATATTTT
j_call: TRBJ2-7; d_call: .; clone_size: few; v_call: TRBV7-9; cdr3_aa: CASSPVYEQYF; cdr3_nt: TGTGCCAGCAGCCCCGTCTACGAGCAGTACTTC
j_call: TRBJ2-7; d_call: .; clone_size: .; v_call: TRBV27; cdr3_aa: CASSLSGKPYEQYF; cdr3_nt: TGTGCCAGCAGTCTTAGCGGCAAACCCTACGAGCAGTACTTC
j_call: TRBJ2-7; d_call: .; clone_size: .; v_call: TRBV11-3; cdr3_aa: CASSPGGNYEQYF; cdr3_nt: TGTGCCAGCAGCCCCGGGGGCAACTACGAGCAGTACTTC
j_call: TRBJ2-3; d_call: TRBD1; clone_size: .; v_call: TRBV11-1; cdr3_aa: CASSGRTGGEADTQYF; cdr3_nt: TGTGCCAGCAGCGGCCGAACAGGGGGAGAGGCAGATACGCAGTATTTT
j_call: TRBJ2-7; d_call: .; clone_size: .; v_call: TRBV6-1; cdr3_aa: CASSDRRLPNSYEQYF; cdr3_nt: TGTGCCAGCAGTGATCGTAGGCTGCCCAACTCCTACGAGCAGTACTTC
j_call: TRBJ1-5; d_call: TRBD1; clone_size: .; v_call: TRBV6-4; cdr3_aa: CASSAIDRASNQPQHF; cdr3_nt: TGTGCCAGCAGTGCGATCGACAGGGCCAGCAATCAGCCCCAGCATTTT
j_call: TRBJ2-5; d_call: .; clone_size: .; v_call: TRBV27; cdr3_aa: CASSLRDPGTQYF; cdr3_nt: TGTGCCAGCAGTTTACGAGACCCCGGGACCCAGTACTTC
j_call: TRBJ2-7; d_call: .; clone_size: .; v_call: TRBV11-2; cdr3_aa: CASSFGQYEQYF; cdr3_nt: TGTGCCAGCAGCTTCGGACAGTACGAGCAGTACTTC
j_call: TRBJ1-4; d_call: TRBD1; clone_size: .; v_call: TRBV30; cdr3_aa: CAWDRGTEKLFF; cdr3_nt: TGTGCCTGGGACAGGGGTACGGAAAAACTGTTTTTT
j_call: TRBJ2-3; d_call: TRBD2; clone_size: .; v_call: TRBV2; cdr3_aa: CASTPSGRAPTDTQYF; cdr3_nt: TGTGCCAGCACCCCTAGCGGGAGGGCCCCCACAGATACGCAGTATTTT
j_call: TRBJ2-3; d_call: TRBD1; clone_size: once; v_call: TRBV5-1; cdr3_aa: CASGTGLADTQYF; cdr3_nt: TGCGCCAGCGGGACAGGATTAGCAGATACGCAGTATTTT
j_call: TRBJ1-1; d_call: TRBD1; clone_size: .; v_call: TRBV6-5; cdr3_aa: CASRTSQGARTEAFF; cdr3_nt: TGTGCCAGCAGAACCTCACAGGGGGCAAGAACTGAAGCTTTCTTT
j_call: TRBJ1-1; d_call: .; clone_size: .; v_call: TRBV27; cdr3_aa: CASFPLRAQNTEAFF; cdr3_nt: TGTGCCAGCTTCCCCCTCCGGGCCCAGAACACTGAAGCTTTCTTT
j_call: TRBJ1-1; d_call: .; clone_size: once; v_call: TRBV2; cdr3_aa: CASSRDPGSTEAFF; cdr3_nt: TGTGCCAGCAGTCGGGATCCAGGGAGCACTGAAGCTTTCTTT
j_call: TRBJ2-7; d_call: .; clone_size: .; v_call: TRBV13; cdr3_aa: CASSLPGDSYEQYF; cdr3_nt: TGTGCCAGCAGCTTACCAGGGGACTCCTACGAGCAGTACTTC
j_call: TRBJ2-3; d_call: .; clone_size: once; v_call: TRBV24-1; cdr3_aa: CATSLADTQYF; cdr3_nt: TGTGCCACCAGTTTGGCAGATACGCAGTATTTT
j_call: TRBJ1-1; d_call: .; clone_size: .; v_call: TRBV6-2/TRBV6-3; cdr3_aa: CASSYSLGLNTEAFF; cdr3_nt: TGTGCCAGCAGTTACTCCTTAGGATTAAACACTGAAGCTTTCTTT
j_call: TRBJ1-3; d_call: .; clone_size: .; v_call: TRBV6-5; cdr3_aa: CASYVRNTIYF; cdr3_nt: TGTGCCAGCTACGTAAGAAACACCATATATTTT